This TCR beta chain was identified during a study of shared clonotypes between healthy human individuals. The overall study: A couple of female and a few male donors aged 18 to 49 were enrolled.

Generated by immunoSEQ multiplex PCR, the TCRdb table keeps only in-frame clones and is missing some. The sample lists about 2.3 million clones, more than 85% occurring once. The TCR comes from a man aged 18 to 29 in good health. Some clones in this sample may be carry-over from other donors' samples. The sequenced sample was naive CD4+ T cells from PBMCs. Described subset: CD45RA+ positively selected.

CDR3 sequence (DNA): TGTGCCAGCAGCTTACATTTGGGCGATCAGCCCCAGCATTTT. It encodes CASSLHLGDQPQHF. The chain carries TRBV7-6 and TRBJ1-5, with D uncertain. The CDR3 consists of 14 residues. V lost 2 bases to trimming and J lost 5 bases, with 10 bases between them. Germline V CDR1 and CDR2: SGHVS, FNYEAQ.